One and the same sample provided the 30 T cell receptor beta chains below, sequenced in a study of T cells in Graves' hyperthyroidism and ophthalmopathy (dated by TCRdb to about 2019). Preparation of the library involved multiplex PCR. The instrument given in TCRdb is Illumina HiSeq 2000. Amplification of TCR beta CDR3 regions was carried out from RNA transcripts. For the first round of RT-PCR on the TCR CDR3, the HTBI primer set was used together with the Qiagen OneStep RT-PCR kit. TCRdb reprocessing: public reads trimmed at Q25 with fastp, clones called with MiXCR, in-frame beta chains kept. Duplicate CDR3 protein sequences are folded into a single record with the most common DNA and genes. The sample contains 380,000 or so distinct CDR3 sequences, about 13% of them found a single time. The ten largest clones add up to less than 25% of the sample. Sequences were obtained from blood. These receptors were obtained from a man between 25 and 39 years old with Graves' hyperthyroidism that later progressed to Graves' ophthalmopathy.

This clonotype has at least ten counts. This rearrangement joins TRBV2 to TRBJ1-5, with D tentatively TRBD1 (5 bases). CDR3 length: 16 amino acids. V lost 3 bases and J lost 0, with 12 bases in between. Germline V CDR1 and CDR2: SNHLY, FYNNEI. The CDR3 region is CASSDDSHYSNQPQHF. CDR3 DNA: TGTGCCAGCAGTGACGACAGCCATTATAGCAATCAGCCCCAGCATTTT.

This clonotype was seen repeatedly, ten times or more. V usage is TRBV2 and J usage is TRBJ1-1; D possibly corresponds to TRBD1 (6 bases). Trimming cost V 6 bases and J 4 bases, with 18 bases left between them. This CDR3 is built from 15 residues. The germline V gene encodes CDR1 SNHLY and CDR2 FYNNEI. The CDR3 reads CASSPRGAVGTEAFF. The CDR3, as DNA: TGTGCCAGCAGCCCTCGGGGGGCCGTGGGCACTGAAGCTTTCTTT.

This clonotype was counted ten times or more. The chain carries TRBV6-1 and TRBJ2-7; D gene unclear. From germline, CDR1 is MNHNS and CDR2 SASEGT. This CDR3 is built from 16 residues. The V end lost 5 bases, the J end lost 0 bases, and 17 bases lay between the germline ends. This chain's CDR3 is CASSPGGGESSYEQYF. The CDR3 DNA is TGTGCCAGCAGTCCGGGTGGCGGCGAATCCTCCTACGAGCAGTACTTC.

DNA for the CDR3: TGTGCCAGCAGTACAGGGGGACACTCCTACAATGAGCAGTTCTTC. This codes for CASSTGGHSYNEQFF. The chain carries TRBV28 and TRBJ2-1, with TRBD1 matching 8 bases. The CDR3 is 15 amino acids. Germline V gives CDR1 MDHEN, CDR2 SYDVKM. V lost 5 bases and J lost 0; bases outside the gene matches: 3.

Only a few counts were recorded for this clonotype. V usage is TRBV10-3 and J usage is TRBJ1-2; D remains ambiguous. The CDR3 covers 13 residues. CDR1 ENHRY and CDR2 SYGVKD come from the germline V gene. V dropped 4 bases and J dropped 4 bases, with 10 bases sitting between them. In DNA form, the CDR3 reads TGTGCCATCAGTGTAGACACGATCTATGGCTACACCTTC. This gives the protein CAISVDTIYGYTF.

The chain employs TRBV5-1 and TRBJ1-3, with 8 bases identical to TRBD1. Trimming took 3 bases from V and 0 from J; bases not matched to a gene: 5. Germline V lookup: CDR1 SGHRS, CDR2 YFSETQ. This CDR3 is built from 16 residues. CDR3 protein: CASSWADRASGNTIYF. The CDR3 coding sequence is TGCGCCAGCAGCTGGGCGGACAGGGCCTCTGGAAACACCATATATTTT.

The CDR3 loop is CASSAGTGANEQFF. Here the CDR3 DNA reads TGTGCCAGCAGCGCTGGGACAGGGGCAAATGAGCAGTTCTTC. The V gene is TRBV7-6, the J gene TRBJ2-1; 10 nucleotides match TRBD1. CDR1 SGHVS and CDR2 FNYEAQ come from the germline V gene. V gave up 5 bases and J gave up 7 bases; unmatched junction bases: 5. The CDR3 length is 14 residues.

This clonotype was counted at least ten times. The V and J genes are TRBV7-9 and TRBJ2-3; TRBD1 agrees at 7 bases. The CDR3 runs 15 residues. The V gene end was trimmed by 5 bases and the J gene end by 3 bases; junction bases not matched to a gene: 8. Germline V gene sequence: CDR1 SEHNR, CDR2 FQNEAQ (reference sequence). In DNA, the CDR3 is TGTGCCAGCAGCCCCCAGGGGGTGGGTACAGATACGCAGTATTTT. It yields the protein CASSPQGVGTDTQYF.

This clonotype was seen at least ten times. This rearrangement joins TRBV2 to TRBJ2-1; 10 bases line up with TRBD2. The CDR3 has 16 amino acids. V trimming: 0 bases; J trimming: 5 bases; junction bases outside the gene matches: 4. Germline V gene data show CDR1 as SNHLY and CDR2 as FYNNEI. CDR3 in DNA: TGTGCCAGCAGTGAAGCGCGGCTAGCGGGGGACAATGAGCAGTTCTTC. This gives the protein CASSEARLAGDNEQFF.

This clonotype was counted a few times. The V gene is TRBV7-8, the J gene TRBJ1-2; maybe TRBD1 (5 bases). V lost 1 base and J 2 bases, leaving 11 bases between the germline ends. CDR3 size: 15 residues. Per germline, CDR1 SGHVS and CDR2 FQNEAQ. DNA of the CDR3: TGTGCCAGCAGCTTAGATCGGGACCGAAACTATGGCTACACCTTC. Encoded protein: CASSLDRDRNYGYTF.

This clonotype has ten or more counts. The rearrangement joins TRBV18 to TRBJ1-1, with no clear D. The germline CDR1 and CDR2 sequences are KGHSH and LQKENI. Trimming pared 2 bases from V and 0 bases from J, leaving 13 bases between. The CDR3 totals 16 residues. The CDR3 reads CASSPSMMDLNTEAFF. Written as DNA, the CDR3 is TGTGCCAGCTCACCAAGCATGATGGACCTGAACACTGAAGCTTTCTTT.

This clonotype showed up many times. This sequence joins TRBV12-3 or TRBV12-4 and TRBJ1-4; perhaps TRBD1 as D (5 bases). The CDR3 runs to 13 residues. The V and J ends lost 5 bases and 10 bases respectively, with 14 bases between them. The CDR3 loop is CASSIQGAAKLFF. As DNA, the CDR3 is TGTGCCAGCAGTATCCAGGGTGCCGCAAAACTGTTTTTT.

This clonotype was seen at least ten times. The rearrangement links TRBV14 to TRBJ2-7; D is possibly TRBD1 (5 bases). Trimming took 6 bases from V and 2 from J, leaving 20 bases between them. This CDR3 comprises 16 residues. In germline, CDR1 is SGHDN, CDR2 FVKESK. The CDR3 nucleotides read TGTGCCAGCAGTCTGGGGCCTTATGGCAGCGCCTACGAGCAGTACTTC. This gives the protein CASSLGPYGSAYEQYF. The full variable domain, its missing parts supplied by reference TRBV14 and TRBJ2-7, is EAGVTQFPSHSVIEKGQTVTLRCDPISGHDNLYWYRRVMGKEIKFLLHFVKESKQDESGMPNNRFLAERTGGTYSTLKVQPAELEDSGVYFCASSLGPYGSAYEQYFGPGTRLTVT.

This clonotype was recorded many times. V usage is TRBV7-9 and J usage is TRBJ2-2, with 10 bases aligning to TRBD2. This CDR3 has 15 residues. J gave up 7 bases and V 2 bases, and 4 bases lay outside the gene matches. The germline V gene has CDR1 SEHNR and CDR2 FQNEAQ (reference sequence). DNA for the CDR3: TGTGCCAGCAGCTTAACTAGCGGGGTTGTCGGGGAGCTGTTTTTT. Encoded protein: CASSLTSGVVGELFF.

The V gene is TRBV6-4, the J gene TRBJ1-1; TRBD1 is a possible D gene (6 bases). Trimming took 7 bases from V and 1 from J, leaving 16 bases between them. This CDR3 spans 15 amino acids. Germline V gives CDR1 MRHNA, CDR2 SNTAGT. The CDR3 nucleotides read TGTGCCAGCAATACCAGGGACACCCAGAACACTGAAGCTTTCTTT. This gives the protein CASNTRDTQNTEAFF.

This clonotype was counted between two and nine times. This chain connects TRBV18 to TRBJ2-7; 9 bases align to TRBD1. The germline V gene encodes CDR1 KGHSH and CDR2 LQKENI. With V trimmed by 2 bases and J by 2 bases, 4 bases remained unmatched. This CDR3 comprises 15 residues. The CDR3: CASSPGTGRAYEQYF. The CDR3 DNA sequence: TGTGCCAGCTCACCAGGGACAGGGAGGGCCTACGAGCAGTACTTC.

V and J are TRBV20-1 and TRBJ2-1; 9 nucleotides align to TRBD2. This CDR3 is 20 amino acids long. Per the germline V gene, CDR1 is DFQATT and CDR2 is SNEGSKA (reference sequence). The junction had 23 bases not matched to a gene; V was cut back by 1 base and J by 7 bases. This CDR3 is CSARASRLRLPSGARNEQFF. The CDR3 nucleotides are TGCAGTGCTAGAGCTTCGAGGCTGAGACTCCCTAGCGGGGCGAGAAATGAGCAGTTCTTC.

The rearrangement uses TRBV27 and TRBJ1-2; 12 bases map to TRBD1. J was trimmed by 5 bases and V by 8 bases; bases with no gene match: 12. Germline V gene lookup returns CDR1 MNHEY and CDR2 SMNVEV (reference sequence). The CDR3 contains 16 residues. CDR3 residues: CASRLGTGGGLYGYTF. DNA for the CDR3: TGTGCCAGCCGCCTAGGGACAGGGGGCGGTCTTTATGGCTACACCTTC.

This clonotype was detected only a few times. In DNA form, the CDR3 reads TGTGCCAGCAGCCAAGAGCCCAGGGCTATCTACAATGAGCAGTACTTC. Protein product: CASSQEPRAIYNEQYF. This chain joins TRBV3-1 and TRBJ2-1, with TRBD1 as a possible D gene (5 bases). The DNA end is a closer match to TRBJ2-7, so the J assignment may be wrong. Per germline, CDR1 LGHDT and CDR2 YNNKEL (reference sequence). CDR3 length: 16 amino acids.

Ten or more counts support this clonotype. The J gene is TRBJ2-5, the V gene TRBV28, with TRBD1 identical over 7 bases. The germline V gene encodes CDR1 MDHEN and CDR2 SYDVKM. V dropped 5 bases and J dropped 4; count of bases not matched to a gene: 7. The length of the CDR3 is 14 residues. The CDR3 DNA reads as TGTGCCAGCAGTAGACAGGGTCTATTAGAGACCCAGTACTTC. As protein: CASSRQGLLETQYF.

This clonotype was seen repeatedly, ten times or more. CDR3 DNA: TGTGCCAGCAGCTTAGGGTTGGGCAAGAACCCCTACAATGAGCAGTTCTTC. It translates to CASSLGLGKNPYNEQFF. V is TRBV7-9 and J is TRBJ2-1; D is unresolved. Per germline, CDR1 SEHNR and CDR2 FQNEAQ (reference sequence). Deletions cut 1 base from V and 2 bases from J, with 15 bases between. There are 17 residues in the CDR3.

The chain employs TRBV7-3 and TRBJ2-7; 9 bases fit TRBD1. This CDR3 region has 17 residues. Per the germline V gene, CDR1 is SGHTA and CDR2 is FQGTGA. This CDR3 reads CGLAWEVPGTGIHEQYF. For the CDR3, the DNA is TGTGGCCTAGCTTGGGAGGTTCCCGGGACAGGGATCCACGAGCAGTACTTC.

Worth noting for this clonotype: One base away lies a much larger clone, so this may be a sequencing read error. The chain links TRBV12-3 or TRBV12-4 to TRBJ1-2, with D possibly being TRBD1 (5 bases). The CDR3 has 13 amino acids. CDR3 nucleotide sequence: TGTGCCAGCGGTTTAGCGACAGTTTATGGCTACACCTTC. This encodes CASGLATVYGYTF.

This clonotype was counted at least ten times. The chain is built from TRBV7-9 and TRBJ2-1; D tentatively reads TRBD1 or TRBD2 (6 bases each). The V gene's germline CDR1 is SEHNR and CDR2 FQNEAQ (reference sequence). The CDR3 length is 13 residues. The V end was cut by 5 bases, the J end by 7 bases, with 12 bases between. This CDR3 is CASSRGPGNEQFF. For the CDR3, the DNA is TGTGCCAGCAGCCGGGGGCCTGGAAATGAGCAGTTCTTC.

This clonotype has at least ten counts. The chain uses TRBV20-1 and TRBJ1-2, with 9 positions matching TRBD1. Germline CDR1 DFQATT, CDR2 SNEGSKA (reference sequence). After removal of 1 base from V and 8 bases from J, the junction contained 11 bases not matched to a gene. The CDR3 extends over 15 amino acids. CDR3 coding DNA: TGCAGTGCTAGAGTAGTTATGGGACAGGGAGGCGGCTACACCTTC. Translated, it gives CSARVVMGQGGGYTF.

The sample holds many counts of this clonotype. The junction does not match germline at one end; this may be a read error. The rearrangement uses TRBV20-1 and TRBJ1-5; D call uncertain. CDR1 is DFQATT and CDR2 is SNEGSKA in the germline V gene (reference sequence). The CDR3 is 12 amino acids. The CDR3 bases are TGCAGTGCCAGAGCGGGGTTTCAGCCCCAGCATTTT. The encoded protein is CSARAGFQPQHF.

Many counts were recorded for this clonotype. Germline and junction disagree at one end, which may indicate a read error. The chain uses TRBV6-2 or TRBV6-3 and TRBJ2-7; weak D call: TRBD2 (6 bases). Germline V CDR1 and CDR2: MNHEY, SVGEGT. The CDR3 is 13 amino acids. The CDR3 sequence is CVSAGRLFYEQYF. DNA for the CDR3: TGTGTCAGCGCGGGACGCCTATTCTACGAGCAGTACTTC.

This clonotype was counted once. It may be a read error: a sequence one base away is much more abundant. The gene calls are TRBV6-5 and TRBJ2-7, with TRBD2 as a possible D gene (5 bases). CDR3 length: 16 amino acids. V lost 0 bases and J 2 bases, leaving 14 bases between the germline ends. Germline CDR1 and CDR2: MNHEY and SVGAGI. For the CDR3, the DNA is TGTGCCAGCAGTTACTCCACCAGGAGGTCAACCTACGAGCAGTACTTC. Its protein product is CASSYSTRRSTYEQYF.

The sample holds a few counts of this clonotype. The chain couples TRBV12-3 or TRBV12-4 to TRBJ2-5; D may be TRBD1 (5 bases). CDR3 length: 13 amino acids. V lost 1 base, J lost 5 bases, and 8 bases lay in between. In DNA, the CDR3 is TGTGCCAGCAGTTTAGACAGGTGGGAGACCCAGTACTTC. This sequence encodes CASSLDRWETQYF.

V and J are TRBV20-1 and TRBJ2-1; TRBD1 or TRBD2 may be the D gene (5 bases each). Germline CDR1 and CDR2: DFQATT and SNEGSKA (reference sequence). The length of the CDR3 is 12 residues. V dropped 0 bases and J dropped 8 bases, with 8 bases sitting between them. As DNA, the CDR3 is TGCAGTGCTAGAGATCGGGGCCATGAGCAGTTCTTC. Translation gives CSARDRGHEQFF.